This is a list of T cell receptor beta chains from one sample in a study of blood T cell repertoires in COVID-19. Assay used: immunoSEQ multiplex PCR; TCRdb lists only in-frame clones, some missing. Of some 140,000 clones in the sample, around 85% were seen once. The source material was peripheral blood. All receptors derive from a human donor in a cohort sampled during active COVID-19. Both conserved end residues are part of each CDR3. Each record gives: clone size, D gene, V gene, J gene, CDR3 length, CDR3 protein, CDR3 DNA. The D gene is left open where the match is weak. Clone size is not always given. Where it is, it says once, few, many or a class for expanded clones.

abundance: -
d_gene: TRBD1
v_gene: TRBV10-1
j_gene: TRBJ2-2
len: 15
CDR3aa: CASSSGQGITGELFF
CDR3nt: TGCGCCAGCAGTTCGGGACAGGGGATAACCGGGGAGCTGTTTTTT

abundance: few
d_gene: -
v_gene: TRBV18
j_gene: TRBJ2-2
len: 15
CDR3aa: CASSPERTNTGELFF
CDR3nt: TGTGCCAGCTCACCGGAGCGTACGAACACCGGGGAGCTGTTTTTT

abundance: once
d_gene: -
v_gene: TRBV20-1
j_gene: TRBJ2-7
len: 11
CDR3aa: CSAREGQEQYF
CDR3nt: TGCAGTGCTAGAGAAGGACAGGAGCAGTACTTC

abundance: -
d_gene: TRBD1
v_gene: TRBV13
j_gene: TRBJ2-2
len: 17
CDR3aa: CASSPPWTGVRTGELFF
CDR3nt: TGTGCCAGCAGCCCCCCCTGGACAGGGGTCCGCACCGGGGAGCTGTTTTTT

abundance: -
d_gene: TRBD2
v_gene: TRBV19
j_gene: TRBJ2-3
len: 15
CDR3aa: CASSTGLAGADTQYF
CDR3nt: TGTGCCAGTAGTACGGGACTAGCGGGAGCAGATACGCAGTATTTT

abundance: -
d_gene: -
v_gene: TRBV5-1
j_gene: TRBJ1-1
len: 14
CDR3aa: CASSWQGGNTEAFF
CDR3nt: TGCGCCAGCAGCTGGCAGGGAGGGAACACTGAAGCTTTCTTT

abundance: once
d_gene: TRBD1
v_gene: TRBV24-1
j_gene: TRBJ2-5
len: 14
CDR3aa: CATADRGYQETQYF
CDR3nt: TGTGCCACCGCGGACAGGGGGTACCAAGAGACCCAGTACTTC

abundance: -
d_gene: TRBD2
v_gene: TRBV6-6
j_gene: TRBJ2-1
len: 14
CDR3aa: CASSDSGRAYEQFF
CDR3nt: TGTGCCAGCAGTGATAGCGGGAGGGCTTATGAGCAGTTCTTC

abundance: -
d_gene: TRBD2
v_gene: TRBV4-3
j_gene: TRBJ2-5
len: 18
CDR3aa: CASSPTLGGEGVGETQYF
CDR3nt: TGCGCCAGCAGCCCCACCTTAGGCGGGGAGGGCGTAGGGGAGACCCAGTACTTC

abundance: -
d_gene: TRBD2
v_gene: TRBV19
j_gene: TRBJ2-2
len: 15
CDR3aa: CASSQSGGATGELFF
CDR3nt: TGTGCCAGTAGTCAGAGCGGGGGGGCCACCGGGGAGCTGTTTTTT

abundance: -
d_gene: TRBD1
v_gene: TRBV10-3
j_gene: TRBJ1-1
len: 16
CDR3aa: CAIRGPGRGRTTEAFF
CDR3nt: TGTGCCATCAGGGGGCCGGGCAGGGGGCGGACCACTGAAGCTTTCTTT

abundance: once
d_gene: TRBD1
v_gene: TRBV7-8
j_gene: TRBJ2-7
len: 14
CDR3aa: CASNFGDRGYEQYF
CDR3nt: TGTGCCAGCAACTTCGGGGACAGGGGTTACGAGCAGTACTTC

abundance: -
d_gene: -
v_gene: TRBV24-1
j_gene: TRBJ2-3
len: 16
CDR3aa: CATSDNRDTSTDTQYF
CDR3nt: TGTGCCACCAGTGATAACCGGGACACTAGCACAGATACGCAGTATTTT

abundance: -
d_gene: TRBD2
v_gene: TRBV7-2
j_gene: TRBJ2-4
len: 19
CDR3aa: CASSGGLAATDGAKNIQYF
CDR3nt: TGTGCCAGCAGCGGCGGACTAGCGGCCACAGACGGTGCCAAAAACATTCAGTACTTC

abundance: -
d_gene: TRBD2
v_gene: TRBV9
j_gene: TRBJ2-1
len: 16
CDR3aa: CASSVVSGGEYNEQFF
CDR3nt: TGTGCCAGCAGCGTGGTAAGCGGGGGGGAGTACAATGAGCAGTTCTTC

abundance: few
d_gene: -
v_gene: TRBV9
j_gene: TRBJ2-1
len: 13
CDR3aa: CASSPGGGNEQFF
CDR3nt: TGTGCCAGCAGCCCTGGGGGCGGCAATGAGCAGTTCTTC

abundance: -
d_gene: TRBD1
v_gene: TRBV3-1/TRBV3-2
j_gene: TRBJ2-1
len: 15
CDR3aa: CASSHRQGSYNEQFF
CDR3nt: TGTGCCAGCAGCCATCGACAGGGAAGCTACAATGAGCAGTTCTTC

abundance: -
d_gene: TRBD1
v_gene: TRBV19
j_gene: TRBJ2-6
len: 15
CDR3aa: CASSPTGTGANVLTF
CDR3nt: TGTGCCAGTAGCCCGACAGGGACTGGGGCCAACGTCCTGACTTTC

abundance: -
d_gene: -
v_gene: TRBV27
j_gene: TRBJ1-2
len: 15
CDR3aa: CASSPYVQKTDGYTF
CDR3nt: TGTGCCAGCAGTCCCTACGTGCAGAAGACAGATGGCTACACCTTC

abundance: once
d_gene: TRBD1
v_gene: TRBV27
j_gene: TRBJ2-7
len: 14
CDR3aa: CASSRYRGTYEQYF
CDR3nt: TGTGCCAGCAGTAGATACAGGGGGACCTACGAGCAGTACTTC

abundance: once
d_gene: TRBD1
v_gene: TRBV3-1/TRBV3-2
j_gene: TRBJ2-7
len: 15
CDR3aa: CASSQVGDRAHEQYF
CDR3nt: TGTGCCAGCAGCCAAGTTGGTGACAGGGCCCACGAGCAGTACTTC

abundance: -
d_gene: -
v_gene: TRBV12-5
j_gene: TRBJ2-2
len: 14
CDR3aa: CASGLVRGTGELFF
CDR3nt: TGTGCTAGTGGTTTGGTGCGGGGTACCGGGGAGCTGTTTTTT

abundance: -
d_gene: TRBD2
v_gene: TRBV27
j_gene: TRBJ2-1
len: 15
CDR3aa: CASSSGLAGYNEQFF
CDR3nt: TGTGCCAGCAGTTCCGGACTAGCGGGGTACAATGAGCAGTTCTTC

abundance: once
d_gene: -
v_gene: TRBV9
j_gene: TRBJ2-1
len: 15
CDR3aa: CASSPRGLPGDEQFF
CDR3nt: TGTGCCAGCAGCCCCCGGGGACTCCCAGGCGATGAGCAGTTCTTC

abundance: many
d_gene: TRBD1
v_gene: TRBV15
j_gene: TRBJ2-7
len: 14
CDR3aa: CATSRDRAGGSTHF
CDR3nt: TGTGCCACCAGCAGGGACAGGGCTGGTGGTTCGACCCACTTC

abundance: -
d_gene: -
v_gene: TRBV3-1/TRBV3-2
j_gene: TRBJ1-1
len: 16
CDR3aa: CASSQAGGRMNTEAFF
CDR3nt: TGTGCCAGCAGCCAAGCCGGGGGGCGGATGAACACTGAAGCTTTCTTT

abundance: -
d_gene: TRBD2
v_gene: TRBV11-3
j_gene: TRBJ2-1
len: 16
CDR3aa: CASSSRTSGAPNEQFF
CDR3nt: TGTGCCAGCAGCTCCAGGACTAGCGGGGCGCCTAATGAGCAGTTCTTC

abundance: few
d_gene: -
v_gene: TRBV12-5
j_gene: TRBJ1-1
len: 14
CDR3aa: CASALTQGNTEAFF
CDR3nt: TGTGCTAGTGCCCTTACACAGGGGAACACTGAAGCTTTCTTT

abundance: few
d_gene: TRBD1
v_gene: TRBV19
j_gene: TRBJ1-5
len: 14
CDR3aa: CASRGQGPNQPQHF
CDR3nt: TGTGCCAGTAGGGGACAGGGCCCCAATCAGCCCCAGCATTTT

abundance: -
d_gene: -
v_gene: TRBV19
j_gene: TRBJ2-5
len: 13
CDR3aa: CASNMGRGETQYF
CDR3nt: TGTGCCAGTAATATGGGCCGGGGAGAGACCCAGTACTTC

abundance: -
d_gene: -
v_gene: TRBV29-1
j_gene: TRBJ1-2
len: 13
CDR3aa: CSVDRTSNYGYTF
CDR3nt: TGCAGCGTTGATAGGACATCTAACTATGGCTACACCTTC

abundance: -
d_gene: TRBD1
v_gene: TRBV7-2
j_gene: TRBJ1-5
len: 14
CDR3aa: CASSDRVGNQPQHF
CDR3nt: TGTGCCAGCAGCGACAGGGTGGGCAATCAGCCCCAGCATTTT

abundance: -
d_gene: TRBD2
v_gene: TRBV12-3/TRBV12-4
j_gene: TRBJ2-1
len: 11
CDR3aa: CASSLAGALFF
CDR3nt: TGTGCCAGCAGTTTGGCGGGAGCCCTGTTCTTC

abundance: -
d_gene: TRBD1
v_gene: TRBV5-4
j_gene: TRBJ1-2
len: 14
CDR3aa: CASRPGQVFNGYTF
CDR3nt: TGTGCCAGCAGACCGGGACAGGTCTTTAATGGCTACACCTTC

abundance: -
d_gene: -
v_gene: TRBV28
j_gene: TRBJ2-1
len: 14
CDR3aa: CASSLSGINNEQFF
CDR3nt: TGTGCCAGCAGTTTATCAGGGATAAACAATGAGCAGTTCTTC

abundance: -
d_gene: -
v_gene: TRBV9
j_gene: TRBJ2-1
len: 15
CDR3aa: CASSVDRGMGNEQFF
CDR3nt: TGTGCCAGCAGCGTAGATCGCGGGATGGGCAATGAGCAGTTCTTC

abundance: -
d_gene: -
v_gene: TRBV7-2
j_gene: TRBJ2-3
len: 13
CDR3aa: CASSYTTGDTQYF
CDR3nt: TGTGCCAGCAGCTACACCACGGGAGATACGCAGTATTTT

abundance: -
d_gene: -
v_gene: TRBV6-5
j_gene: TRBJ2-7
len: 14
CDR3aa: CASTPGLQTYEQYF
CDR3nt: TGTGCCAGCACCCCGGGACTCCAAACCTACGAGCAGTACTTC

abundance: -
d_gene: -
v_gene: TRBV28
j_gene: TRBJ1-5
len: 15
CDR3aa: CASRAGGYSNQPQHF
CDR3nt: TGTGCCAGCAGGGCCGGAGGTTATAGCAATCAGCCCCAGCATTTT

abundance: -
d_gene: -
v_gene: TRBV7-7
j_gene: TRBJ2-7
len: 15
CDR3aa: CASSLGPGMGNEQYF
CDR3nt: TGTGCTAGCAGCTTAGGGCCGGGGATGGGGAACGAGCAGTACTTC

abundance: -
d_gene: -
v_gene: TRBV5-6
j_gene: TRBJ1-6
len: 17
CDR3aa: CASSFEGVRSYNSPLHF
CDR3nt: TGTGCCAGCAGCTTCGAGGGGGTTCGGTCCTATAATTCACCCCTCCACTTT

abundance: -
d_gene: -
v_gene: TRBV21-1
j_gene: TRBJ2-5
len: 12
CDR3aa: CASPHAGETQYF
CDR3nt: TGTGCCAGCCCCCACGCGGGAGAGACCCAGTACTTC